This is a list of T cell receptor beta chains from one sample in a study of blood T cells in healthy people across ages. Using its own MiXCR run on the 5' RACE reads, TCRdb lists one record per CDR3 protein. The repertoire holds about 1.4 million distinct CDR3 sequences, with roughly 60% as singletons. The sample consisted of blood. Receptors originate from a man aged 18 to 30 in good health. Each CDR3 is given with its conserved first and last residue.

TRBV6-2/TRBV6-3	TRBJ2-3	CASSYGTGTDTQYF
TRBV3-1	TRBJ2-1	CASSQDLLGGERRLFF
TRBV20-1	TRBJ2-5	CSAPKGGMETQYF
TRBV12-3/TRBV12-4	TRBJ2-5	CASKKGPSRQETQYF
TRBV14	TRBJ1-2	CASSPGPNGYTF
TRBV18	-	CASSAQGSNNEQYF
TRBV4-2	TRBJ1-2	CASSQENRVGYTF
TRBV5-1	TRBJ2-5	CASSRGLEGQTQYF
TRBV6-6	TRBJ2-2	CASSYSMREFGELFF
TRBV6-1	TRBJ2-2	CASSHPGLAGVIGELFF
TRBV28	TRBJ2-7	CASSSTGHVYEQYF
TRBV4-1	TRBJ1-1	CASSRQGQMNTEAFF
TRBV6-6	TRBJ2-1	CASSYAGGLATQEQFF
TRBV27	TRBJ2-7	CASSPRGQGIDEQYF
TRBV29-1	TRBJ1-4	CSVVKQANEKLFF
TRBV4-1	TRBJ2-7	CASSHGRDYEQYF
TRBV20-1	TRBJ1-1	CSASPADQGIEAFF
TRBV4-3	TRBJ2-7	CASSQDWGHSYEQYF
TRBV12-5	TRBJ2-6	CASGLVLGRSGANVLTF
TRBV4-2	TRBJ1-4	CASSQEESATNEKLFF
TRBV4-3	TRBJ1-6	CASSQDRYRGPNSPLHF
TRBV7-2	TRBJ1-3	CASSPDSSSGNTIYF
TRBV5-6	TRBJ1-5	CASSQRNQPQHF
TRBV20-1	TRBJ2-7	CSARDVHLTSGRGYEQYF
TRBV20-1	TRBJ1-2	CSAVTGSLVGYTF
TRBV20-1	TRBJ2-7	CSARALGLKVRYEQYF
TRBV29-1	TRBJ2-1	CSVGVGINEQFF
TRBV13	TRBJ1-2	CASSFGTGGNYGYTF
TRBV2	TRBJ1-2	CASRVTDGYTF
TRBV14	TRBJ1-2	CASSRELQDAYGYTF
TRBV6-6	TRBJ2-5	CASSYSRTSGKETQYF
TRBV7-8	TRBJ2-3	CASGPRITDTQYF
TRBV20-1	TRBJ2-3	CSASELWGYTDTQYF
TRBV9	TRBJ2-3	CASSVAGADTQYF
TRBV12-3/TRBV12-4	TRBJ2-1	CASSFRRTGSYPSSYNEQFF
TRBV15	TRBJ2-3	CATSRDGIRYTDTQYF
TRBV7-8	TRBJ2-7	CASNRGGAYEQYF
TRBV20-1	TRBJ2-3	CSARSASGTYTDTQYF
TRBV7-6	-	CASSLTQGQRYEQYF
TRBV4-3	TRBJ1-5	CASSQAYWGNQPQHF
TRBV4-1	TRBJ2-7	CASSQRQSYEQYF
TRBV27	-	CASSSQGGTGYEQYF
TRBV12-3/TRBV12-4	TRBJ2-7	CASTPSGQGDEQYF
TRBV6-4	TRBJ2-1	CASSVSASGGNEQFF
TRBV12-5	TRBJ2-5	CASGRIGRGETQYF
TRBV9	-	CASSDSGTGNEQYF
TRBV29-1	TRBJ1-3	CSVGIDGNTIYF